One and the same sample provided the 25 T cell receptor beta chains below, sequenced in a study of T cell repertoires in cytomegalovirus infection. TCRdb reprocessed the reads with MiXCR, giving one entry per CDR3 protein. The table has 310,000 or so distinct CDR3 sequences, about 9.2% seen once. Input material: PBMCs. These receptors were collected from a human donor in good health (CMV status not recorded). Some clones in this sample may be carry-over from other donors' samples.

This clonotype appeared many times. This chain links TRBV6-5 with TRBJ2-2; D not resolved. V lost 2 bases, J lost 3 bases, and 13 bases lay in between. The CDR3 has 16 amino acids. Germline V gene data show CDR1 as MNHEY and CDR2 as SVGAGI. CDR3 protein: CASSYGSTLDTGELFF. As DNA, the CDR3 is TGTGCCAGCAGTTACGGCAGTACTCTTGACACCGGGGAGCTGTTTTTT.

This clonotype was seen repeatedly, ten times or more. The chain carries TRBV18 and TRBJ1-4, with TRBD1 as a possible D gene (5 bases). The length of the CDR3 is 14 residues. CDR1 and CDR2 from the germline V gene are KGHSH and LQKENI. V was pared by 6 bases and J by 2 bases, with 10 bases between. The chain's CDR3 is CASSEGTTNEKLFF. The CDR3 DNA reads TGTGCCAGCTCCGAGGGGACTACTAATGAAAAACTGTTTTTT.

A few counts support this clonotype. This sequence joins TRBV29-1 and TRBJ2-5, with D perhaps TRBD1 or TRBD2 (8 bases each). Per germline, CDR1 SQVTM and CDR2 ANQGSEA. CDR3 length: 15 residues. V was clipped by 4 bases and J by 5 bases, with 20 bases between them. The CDR3 reads CSVAGGGGPQETQYF. The CDR3 coding sequence is TGCAGCGTTGCAGGGGGCGGGGGGCCCCAGGAGACCCAGTACTTC.

This clonotype was recorded at least ten times. The chain has TRBV5-1 and TRBJ1-1; 7 bases are a match to TRBD1. This CDR3 has 14 amino acids. The V gene end was trimmed by 3 bases and the J gene end by 0 bases; junction bases not matched to a gene: 2. Germline assignment: CDR1 SGHRS and CDR2 YFSETQ. CDR3 sequence reads: CASSWDSLNTEAFF. CDR3 DNA: TGCGCCAGCAGCTGGGACAGCCTGAACACTGAAGCTTTCTTT.

The table lists this clonotype with many counts. This chain connects TRBV28 to TRBJ2-7; maybe TRBD2 (7 bases). The germline V gene encodes CDR1 MDHEN and CDR2 SYDVKM. Trimming took off 4 bases at V and 0 bases at J, with 13 bases between the two ends. The CDR3 is 15 amino acids. In DNA form, the CDR3 reads TGTGCCAGCAGTTCGGCGGGGGCCACCTCCTACGAGCAGTACGTC. Its translation: CASSSAGATSYEQYV.

This clonotype was seen many times. The genes are TRBV5-6 and TRBJ1-2, with D unresolved. Germline V lookup: CDR1 SGHDT, CDR2 YYEEEE. Trimming removed 0 bases from V and 6 bases from J, with 12 bases in between. The CDR3 is made up of 14 amino acids. The CDR3 is CASSLVNGMNGYTF. In DNA, the CDR3 is TGTGCCAGCAGCTTGGTGAACGGCATGAATGGCTACACCTTC.

This clonotype showed up just a few times. The V and J genes are TRBV29-1 and TRBJ1-1, with D maybe TRBD1 (6 bases). This CDR3 contains 13 residues. Trimming pared 6 bases from V and 3 bases from J, leaving 14 bases between. The V gene's germline CDR1 is SQVTM and CDR2 ANQGSEA. The CDR3 loop reads CSVDTGRDTEAFF. The CDR3 DNA reads as TGCAGCGTCGACACAGGGAGGGACACTGAAGCTTTCTTT.

The J gene is TRBJ1-6, the V gene TRBV7-2; no reliable D call. The ends were cut back, 4 bases at V and 9 bases at J, with 7 bases in the middle. This CDR3 contains 12 residues. CDR1 and CDR2 (germline): SGHTA, FQGNSA. The CDR3: CASSSYGSPLHF. CDR3 bases: TGTGCCAGCAGCTCCTACGGTTCACCCCTCCACTTT. The full variable domain, completed using reference TRBV7-2 and TRBJ1-6, is GAGVSQSPSNKVTEKGKDVELRCDPISGHTALYWYRQSLGQGLEFLIYFQGNSAPDKSGLPSDRFSAERTGGSVSTLTIQRTQQEDSAVYLCASSSYGSPLHFGNGTRLTVT.

This clonotype was counted between two and nine times. The V gene is TRBV6-2 or TRBV6-3, the J gene TRBJ2-5, with D possibly matching TRBD1 (6 bases). With 0 bases removed from V and 5 bases from J, the gap between germline ends came to 22 bases. The CDR3 length is 18 residues. Germline assignment: CDR1 MNHEY and CDR2 SVGEGT. In DNA form, the CDR3 reads TGTGCCAGCAGTTACTCCACTACTACAGGGTCTGCCCTGGAGACCCAGTACTTC. Protein product: CASSYSTTTGSALETQYF.

The V and J genes are TRBV5-6 and TRBJ2-7, with D possibly TRBD1 on 6 matching bases. V dropped 2 bases and J dropped 7 bases, with 19 bases sitting between them. Germline V gene sequence: CDR1 SGHDT, CDR2 YYEEEE. This CDR3 is 15 amino acids long. The CDR3 spells CASSFGSGAMGEQYV. As DNA, the CDR3 is TGTGCCAGCAGCTTCGGTTCAGGGGCTATGGGTGAGCAGTACGTC.

This clonotype was counted only a few times. V is TRBV6-2 or TRBV6-3 and J is TRBJ2-1, with 12 nucleotides matching TRBD2. This CDR3 comprises 19 residues. Unmatched junction bases numbered 12, after V lost 5 bases and J lost 1 base. Germline loops: CDR1 MNHEY, CDR2 SVGEGT. In nucleotides, the CDR3 is TGTGCCAGCAGTGAGGCGACTAGCGGGGGACTGATATCCTACAATGAGCAGTTCTTC. Translation: CASSEATSGGLISYNEQFF.

This clonotype was observed many times. This chain connects TRBV19 to TRBJ1-2, with D unclear. The CDR3 extends over 13 amino acids. Between the trimmed V and J ends, which lost 6 bases and 3 bases, there was a span of 11 bases. Looked up from germline, CDR1 is LNHDA and CDR2 is SQIVND (reference sequence). As DNA, the CDR3 is TGTGCCAGTAGCGGCAACCGGTACTATGGCTACACCTTC. As protein: CASSGNRYYGYTF.

The sample holds a few counts of this clonotype. The V gene is TRBV28, the J gene TRBJ2-5; D may be TRBD1 or TRBD2 (6 bases each). The germline gives CDR1 MDHEN, CDR2 SYDVKM. The CDR3 spans 15 residues. V was pared by 3 bases and J by 5 bases, with 16 bases between. The CDR3 reads CASSFGSGAGETQYF. Written as DNA, the CDR3 is TGTGCCAGCAGTTTCGGATCGGGGGCTGGGGAGACCCAGTACTTC. Together with reference TRBV28 and TRBJ2-5, the CDR3 gives the full variable domain: DVKVTQSSRYLVKRTGEKVFLECVQDMDHENMFWYRQDPGLGLRLIYFSYDVKMKEKGDIPEGYSVSREKKERFSLILESASTNQTSMYLCASSFGSGAGETQYFGPGTRLLVL.

This clonotype appeared many times. The chain uses TRBV5-4 and TRBJ2-5; tentatively, D is TRBD2 (6 bases). Germline CDR1 SGHNT, CDR2 YYREEE (reference sequence). This CDR3 has 13 residues. V was shortened by 3 bases and J by 5 bases, with 11 bases between the two germline ends. Written as DNA, the CDR3 is TGTGCCAGCAGCTCAAAGGGGAGGGAGACCCAGTACTTC. Its translation: CASSSKGRETQYF.

This clonotype came up a few times. The chain employs TRBV15 and TRBJ1-4, with 7 positions matching TRBD1. Germline V lookup: CDR1 LNHNV, CDR2 YYDKDF (reference sequence). V lost 7 bases, J lost 8 bases, and 1 base stayed unmatched. The CDR3 is made up of 11 amino acids. CDR3 amino acids: CATIQGEKLFF. DNA of the CDR3: TGTGCCACCATACAGGGGGAAAAACTGTTTTTT.

In its sample, this clonotype was seen many times. The chain combines TRBV20-1 with TRBJ1-6, with D unclear. In germline, CDR1 is DFQATT, CDR2 SNEGSKA (reference sequence). V dropped 1 base and J dropped 6 bases, with 13 bases sitting between them. The CDR3 covers 15 residues. CDR3 sequence: CSARGRGGSNSPLHF. The CDR3 DNA is TGCAGTGCTAGAGGACGGGGAGGGAGTAATTCACCCCTCCACTTT.

This clonotype was found many times. The chain couples TRBV5-8 to TRBJ1-1; the match to TRBD1 covers 8 bases. Looked up from germline, CDR1 is SGHTS and CDR2 is YDEGEE. With V trimmed by 3 bases and J by 0 bases, 1 base remained unmatched. There are 14 residues in the CDR3. The chain's CDR3 is CASSSDRVNTEAFF. CDR3 coding DNA: TGTGCCAGCAGCTCGGACAGGGTGAACACTGAAGCTTTCTTT.

At least ten counts were recorded for this clonotype. The chain employs TRBV12-3 or TRBV12-4 and TRBJ1-4; 10 nucleotides align to TRBD1. CDR3 length equals 15 residues. V shed 4 bases, J shed 7 bases, and the junction held 6 bases outside the gene matches. CDR3 residues: CASSYYGQGGEKLFF. CDR3 DNA: TGTGCCAGCAGTTACTACGGACAGGGGGGTGAAAAACTGTTTTTT.

Ten or more counts support this clonotype. The V and J genes are TRBV28 and TRBJ2-7; D is undetermined. The CDR3 has 14 residues. The ends were cut back, 3 bases at V and 2 bases at J, with 11 bases in the middle. Germline-derived CDR1 and CDR2 are MDHEN and SYDVKM. The CDR3 DNA reads TGTGCCAGCAGTTTGGGTTCGCTCCCCTACGAGCAGTACGTC. It translates to CASSLGSLPYEQYV.

This clonotype was found many times. V is TRBV6-4 and J is TRBJ2-3; TRBD1 matches at 8 bases. The CDR3 is 16 residues long. With 3 bases clipped from V and 4 bases from J, the junction kept 9 bases outside the gene matches. Looked up from germline, CDR1 is MRHNA and CDR2 is SNTAGT. The CDR3 coding sequence is TGTGCCAGCAGTGAGGAGAGGACAGGGAACGCAGATACGCAGTATTTT. Translated: CASSEERTGNADTQYF.

The chain combines TRBV12-3 or TRBV12-4 with TRBJ1-6; D gene uncertain. Trimming took 6 bases from V and 3 from J, leaving 12 bases between them. There are 15 residues in the CDR3. In nucleotides, the CDR3 is TGTGCCAGCAGCCGCGGTACACACTATAATTCACCCCTCCACTTT. It is translated as CASSRGTHYNSPLHF.

This clonotype was seen repeatedly, ten times or more. The genes are TRBV7-3 and TRBJ2-3, with D perhaps matching TRBD2 (5 bases). Germline assignment: CDR1 SGHTA and CDR2 FQGTGA. This CDR3 is 12 amino acids long. Trimming took 5 bases from V and 6 from J, leaving 9 bases between them. The DNA for the CDR3 is TGTGCCAGCAGCCACTCTAGCGATACGCAGTATTTT. It encodes CASSHSSDTQYF.

This clonotype was seen at least ten times. J is TRBJ2-5 and V is TRBV28, with 10 bases that match TRBD1. The length of the CDR3 is 14 residues. In germline, CDR1 is MDHEN, CDR2 SYDVKM. The ends lost 5 bases at V and 4 bases at J; junction bases unmatched: 4. This CDR3 reads CASSVGQGLETQYF. CDR3 sequence (DNA): TGTGCCAGCAGTGTGGGACAGGGGTTAGAGACCCAGTACTTC.

This clonotype was counted only a few times. The CDR3 region has the DNA TGTGCCAGCAGACGCTCGGGACAGACCTACGAGCAGTACGTC. Translating it yields CASRRSGQTYEQYV. The rearrangement joins TRBV6-2 or TRBV6-3 to TRBJ2-7, with 7 bases lining up with TRBD1. With 6 bases clipped from V and 2 bases from J, the junction kept 7 bases outside the gene matches. Per the germline V gene, CDR1 is MNHEY and CDR2 is SVGEGT. The CDR3 is 14 amino acids.

The chain has TRBV27 and TRBJ2-6, with 9 bases aligning to TRBD1. The V gene end was trimmed by 5 bases and the J gene end by 12 bases; junction bases not matched to a gene: 5. The germline V gene encodes CDR1 MNHEY and CDR2 SMNVEV (reference sequence). The CDR3 totals 13 residues. The CDR3: CASSIGQGRVLTF. Here the CDR3 DNA reads TGTGCCAGCAGTATCGGACAGGGGCGCGTCCTGACTTTC.